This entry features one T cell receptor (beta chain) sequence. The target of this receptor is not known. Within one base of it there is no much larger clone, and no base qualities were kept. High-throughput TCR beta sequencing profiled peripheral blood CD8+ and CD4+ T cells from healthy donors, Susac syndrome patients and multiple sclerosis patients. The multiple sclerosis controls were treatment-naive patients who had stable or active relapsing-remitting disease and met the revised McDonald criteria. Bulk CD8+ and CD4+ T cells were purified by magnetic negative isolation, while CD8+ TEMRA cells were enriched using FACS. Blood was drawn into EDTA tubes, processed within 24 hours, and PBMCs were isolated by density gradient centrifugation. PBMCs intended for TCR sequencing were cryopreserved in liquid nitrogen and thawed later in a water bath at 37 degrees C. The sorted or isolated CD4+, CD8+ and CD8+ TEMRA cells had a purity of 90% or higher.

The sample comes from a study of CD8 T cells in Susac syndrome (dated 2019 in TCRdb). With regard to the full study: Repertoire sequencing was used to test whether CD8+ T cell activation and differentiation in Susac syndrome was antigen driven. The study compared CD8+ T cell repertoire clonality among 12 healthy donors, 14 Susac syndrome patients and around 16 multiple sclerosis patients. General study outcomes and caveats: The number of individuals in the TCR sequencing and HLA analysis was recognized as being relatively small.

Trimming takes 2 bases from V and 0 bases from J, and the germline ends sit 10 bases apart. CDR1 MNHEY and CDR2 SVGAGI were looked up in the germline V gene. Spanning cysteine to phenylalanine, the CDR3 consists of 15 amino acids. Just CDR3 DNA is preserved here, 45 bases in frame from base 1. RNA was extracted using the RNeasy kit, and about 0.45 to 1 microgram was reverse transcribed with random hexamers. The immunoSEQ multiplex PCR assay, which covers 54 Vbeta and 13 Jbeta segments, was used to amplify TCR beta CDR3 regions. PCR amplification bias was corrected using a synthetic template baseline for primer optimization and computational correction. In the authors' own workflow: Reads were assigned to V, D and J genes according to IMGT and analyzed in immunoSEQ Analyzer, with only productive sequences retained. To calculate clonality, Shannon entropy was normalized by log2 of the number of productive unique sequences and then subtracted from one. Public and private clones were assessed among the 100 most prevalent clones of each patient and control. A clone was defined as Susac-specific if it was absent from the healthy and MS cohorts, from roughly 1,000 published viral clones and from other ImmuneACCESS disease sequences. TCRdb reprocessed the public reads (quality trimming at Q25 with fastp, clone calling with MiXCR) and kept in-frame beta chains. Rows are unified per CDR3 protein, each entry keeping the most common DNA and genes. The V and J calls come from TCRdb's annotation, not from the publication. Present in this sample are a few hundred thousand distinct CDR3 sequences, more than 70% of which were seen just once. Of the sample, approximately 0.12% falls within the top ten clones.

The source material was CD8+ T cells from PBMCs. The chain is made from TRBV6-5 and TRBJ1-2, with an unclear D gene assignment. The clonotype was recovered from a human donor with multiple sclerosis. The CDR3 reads CASSYGEETNYGYTF. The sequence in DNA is TGTGCCAGCAGTTACGGAGAGGAGACTAACTATGGCTACACCTTC.